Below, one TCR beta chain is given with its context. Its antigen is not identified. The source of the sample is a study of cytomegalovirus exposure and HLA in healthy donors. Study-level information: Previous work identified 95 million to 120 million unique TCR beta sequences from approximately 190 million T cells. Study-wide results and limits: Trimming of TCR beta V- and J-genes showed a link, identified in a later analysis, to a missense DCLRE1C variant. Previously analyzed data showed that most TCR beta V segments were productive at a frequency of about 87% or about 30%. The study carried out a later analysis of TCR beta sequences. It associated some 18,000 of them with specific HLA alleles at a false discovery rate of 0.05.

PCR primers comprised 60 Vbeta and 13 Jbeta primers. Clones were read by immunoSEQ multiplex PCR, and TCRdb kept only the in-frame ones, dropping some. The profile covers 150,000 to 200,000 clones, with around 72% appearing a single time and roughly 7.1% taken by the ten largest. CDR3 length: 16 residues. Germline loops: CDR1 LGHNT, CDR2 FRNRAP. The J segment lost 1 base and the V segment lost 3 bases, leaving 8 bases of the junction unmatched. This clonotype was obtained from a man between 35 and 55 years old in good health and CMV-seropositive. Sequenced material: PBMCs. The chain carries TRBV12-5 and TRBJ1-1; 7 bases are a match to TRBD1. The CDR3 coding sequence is TGTGCTAGTGGTTTAGACAGGGATTTGGCGAACACTGAAGCTTTCTTT. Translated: CASGLDRDLANTEAFF.